The sequence of this T cell receptor beta chain was determined in a study of sequential checkpoint blockade in melanoma. Treatment specified: randomized to nivolumab then ipilimumab (arm A) or the reverse (arm B). Clones were read by immunoSEQ multiplex PCR, and TCRdb kept only the in-frame ones, dropping some. This sample has approximately 2,500 clones, with roughly 29% found just once. Germline loops: CDR1 MNHGY, CDR2 SAAAGT. V was cut by 5 bases and J by 3 bases, with 5 bases left in between. This CDR3 is built from 12 residues. This clone was counted a few times. This specimen consisted of tumor tissue (inferred from file names), obtained from a patient given nivolumab and ipilimumab in sequence. The gene calls are TRBV6-8 and TRBJ1-5; D uncertain. The source is a human donor with melanoma. CDR3 sequence (DNA): TGTGCCAGCAGTAACGCCAATCAGCCCCAGCATTTT. Amino acid sequence: CASSNANQPQHF.